These 17 T cell receptor beta chains were sequenced from one sample in a study of beta chain features in type 1 diabetes. Study-wide findings and caveats: All four CD4+ subsets from Type 1 diabetes patients carried moderately but significantly shorter TCRB CDR3s.

Expressed TCRB transcripts were sequenced after all isolated RNA was converted to cDNA. Method: immunoSEQ multiplex PCR; TCRdb's copy keeps in-frame clones and lacks some. This table holds hundreds of thousands of clones, 13% to 15% found once. These receptors' antigens are unknown. Sequenced input: naive CD4+ T cells from blood. The receptors here all came from a man aged 25-45 years with type 1 diabetes.

As DNA, the CDR3 is TGTGCCAGCAGCTTAGGCGGGGAGCGGTACGAGCAGTACTTC. Translated: CASSLGGERYEQYF. The chain recombines TRBV7-3 with TRBJ2-7, with D possibly matching TRBD2 (6 bases). This CDR3 has 14 residues. Germline V gene data show CDR1 as SGHTA and CDR2 as FQGTGA. V was shortened by 2 bases and J by 4 bases, with 12 bases between the two germline ends.

This clone was recorded a few times. The chain couples TRBV7-9 to TRBJ2-3, with 9 bases aligning to TRBD2. Germline trimming cut 4 bases from V and 3 bases from J; bases unmatched to any gene: 8. This CDR3 is built from 16 residues. Germline V gene lookup returns CDR1 SEHNR and CDR2 FQNEAQ (reference sequence). CDR3 sequence reads: CASSSGTSGFTDTQYF. For the CDR3, the DNA is TGTGCCAGCAGCTCGGGAACTAGCGGGTTTACAGATACGCAGTATTTT.

This clone was seen more than once but under ten times. This chain connects TRBV6-5 to TRBJ1-1, with 7 bases identical to TRBD1. Germline lookup yields CDR1 MNHEY and CDR2 SVGAGI. The CDR3 loop spans 16 amino acids. V gave up 0 bases and J gave up 4 bases; unmatched junction bases: 8. The CDR3 spells CASSYSRQGGTTEAFF. In DNA, the CDR3 is TGTGCCAGCAGTTACTCACGACAGGGTGGTACCACTGAAGCTTTCTTT.

The table lists this clone with a few counts. The chain employs TRBV10-3 and TRBJ1-1, with 7 bases matching TRBD1. Per the germline V gene, CDR1 is ENHRY and CDR2 is SYGVKD. Germline trimming cut 5 bases from V and 5 bases from J; bases unmatched to any gene: 5. The CDR3 has 13 amino acids. CDR3 amino acids: CAISRTGDTEAFF. CDR3 coding DNA: TGTGCCATCAGTAGAACAGGGGATACTGAAGCTTTCTTT.

V is TRBV18 and J is TRBJ1-1; TRBD1 matches 8 bases. CDR3 length equals 17 residues. Looked up from germline, CDR1 is KGHSH and CDR2 is LQKENI. After removal of 2 bases from V and 3 bases from J, the junction contained 11 bases not matched to a gene. CDR3 region: CASSPVGTGGYDTEAFF. The CDR3 DNA is TGTGCCAGCTCACCAGTTGGGACAGGAGGGTATGACACTGAAGCTTTCTTT.

The chain couples TRBV10-3 to TRBJ1-5; D is unclear. Between the trimmed V and J ends, which lost 0 bases and 0 bases, there was a span of 9 bases. Germline CDR1 ENHRY, CDR2 SYGVKD. The CDR3 contains 16 residues. The CDR3 here is CAISESWVASNQPQHF. The CDR3 DNA reads TGTGCCATCAGTGAGTCTTGGGTAGCTAGCAATCAGCCCCAGCATTTT.

This clone was counted a few times. The V and J genes are TRBV4-3 and TRBJ1-1; TRBD1 is a possible D gene (6 bases). CDR1 is LGHNA, CDR2 YSLEER, per germline. Trimming cost V 7 bases and J 5 bases, with 20 bases left between them. This CDR3 has 15 residues. As DNA, the CDR3 is TGCGCCAGCACGGGGACATCTGGTTCGAGGACTGAAGCTTTCTTT. It encodes CASTGTSGSRTEAFF.

This clone was detected a few times. The CDR3 protein is CASSQGPRETQYF. The CDR3 DNA sequence: TGTGCCAGCAGCCAGGGCCCGCGGGAGACCCAGTACTTC. The chain links TRBV5-4 to TRBJ2-5, with D maybe TRBD1 (5 bases). Between the trimmed V and J ends, which lost 4 bases and 5 bases, there was a span of 12 bases. The CDR3 is made up of 13 amino acids. The germline CDR1 and CDR2 sequences are SGHNT and YYREEE (reference sequence).

This clone was seen more than once but under ten times. The rearrangement uses TRBV28 and TRBJ2-1, with TRBD2 identical over 8 bases. The CDR3 contains 15 residues. From germline, CDR1 is MDHEN and CDR2 SYDVKM. With V trimmed by 3 bases and J by 9 bases, 10 bases remained unmatched. CDR3 coding DNA: TGTGCCAGCAGTTTCTCCAGCGGGAGAGAGGTTGAGCAGTTCTTC. It yields the protein CASSFSSGREVEQFF.

V is TRBV18 and J is TRBJ1-5, with D hard to call. Trimming removed 2 bases at V and 5 bases at J, with 10 bases between. The CDR3 is 14 amino acids. Germline V gene data show CDR1 as KGHSH and CDR2 as LQKENI. The CDR3 DNA sequence: TGTGCCAGCTCACCAGGGCAGCTCGATCAGCCCCAGCATTTT. Residues: CASSPGQLDQPQHF.

V and J are TRBV27 and TRBJ2-1; unclear D gene. The CDR3 totals 10 residues. Germline CDR1 MNHEY, CDR2 SMNVEV (reference sequence). Deletions cut 8 bases from V and 7 bases from J, with 6 bases between. CDR3 nucleotides: TGTGCCAGCCATCAGAATGAGCAGTTCTTC. Translation gives CASHQNEQFF.

The table lists this clone with a few counts. The sample has other DNA sequences that encode this CDR3 too. The V gene is TRBV28, the J gene TRBJ2-2; no firm D call. The CDR3 runs 11 residues. Trimming took 3 bases from V and 8 from J, leaving 4 bases between them. Per germline, CDR1 MDHEN and CDR2 SYDVKM. The CDR3 here is CASSFLGELFF. In DNA, the CDR3 is TGTGCCAGCAGTTTCTTGGGGGAGCTGTTTTTT.

This clone was detected a few times. The chain couples TRBV29-1 to TRBJ2-7; 10 bases line up with TRBD2. CDR3 size: 14 residues. J was trimmed by 4 bases and V by 4 bases; bases with no gene match: 7. Germline values: CDR1 SQVTM, CDR2 ANQGSEA. In nucleotides, the CDR3 is TGCAGCGTTGCCCCAGCTAGCGGGAGTTACGAGCAGTACTTC. Translating gives CSVAPASGSYEQYF.

This clone has only a few counts. The chain employs TRBV7-9 and TRBJ2-1; 8 nucleotides line up with TRBD2. With V trimmed by 0 bases and J by 10 bases, 8 bases remained unmatched. The germline CDR1 and CDR2 sequences are SEHNR and FQNEAQ (reference sequence). CDR3 size: 15 residues. CDR3 region: CASSLATSGSGEQFF. The CDR3 coding sequence is TGTGCCAGCAGCTTAGCAACTAGCGGCTCTGGGGAGCAGTTCTTC.

The rearrangement uses TRBV7-8 and TRBJ1-1; 9 bases agree with TRBD1. The CDR3 runs to 14 residues. J was trimmed by 5 bases and V by 4 bases; bases with no gene match: 5. CDR1 SGHVS and CDR2 FQNEAQ come from the germline V gene. CDR3 protein: CASSWGQGGTEAFF. The CDR3 region has the DNA TGTGCCAGCAGCTGGGGACAGGGCGGGACTGAAGCTTTCTTT.

The chain employs TRBV19 and TRBJ1-5; possibly TRBD1 for D (5 bases). There are 15 residues in the CDR3. The ends were cut back, 7 bases at V and 5 bases at J, with 18 bases in the middle. Germline-derived CDR1 and CDR2 are LNHDA and SQIVND (reference sequence). CDR3 DNA sequence: TGTGCCAGTACCCTAGTTGGGGCACTGGATCAGCCCCAGCATTTT. It translates to CASTLVGALDQPQHF.

This clone has just a few counts. The chain joins TRBV2 to TRBJ2-3; TRBD2 might be the D (6 bases). Germline V gives CDR1 SNHLY, CDR2 FYNNEI. There are 14 residues in the CDR3. V lost 6 bases, J lost 0 bases, and 10 bases lay in between. The CDR3 coding sequence is TGTGCCAGCAGGCCGGGACTTAGCACAGATACGCAGTATTTT. Translated, it gives CASRPGLSTDTQYF.